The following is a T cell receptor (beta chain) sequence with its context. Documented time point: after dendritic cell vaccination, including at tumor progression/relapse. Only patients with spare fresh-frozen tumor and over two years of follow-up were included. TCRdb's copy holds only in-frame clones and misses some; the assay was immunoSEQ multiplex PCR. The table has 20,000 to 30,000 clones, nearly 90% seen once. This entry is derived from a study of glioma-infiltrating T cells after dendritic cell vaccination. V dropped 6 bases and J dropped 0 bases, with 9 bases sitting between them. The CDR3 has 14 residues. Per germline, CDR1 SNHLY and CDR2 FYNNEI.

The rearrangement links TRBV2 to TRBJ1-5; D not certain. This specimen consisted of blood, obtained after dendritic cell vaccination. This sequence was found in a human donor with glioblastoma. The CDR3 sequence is CASSRLNSNQPQHF. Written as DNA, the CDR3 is TGTGCCAGCAGCAGACTGAATAGCAATCAGCCCCAGCATTTT.